This record covers a single T cell receptor beta chain. This clonotype was counted many times. Which antigen it targets is not known. No base quality values were provided; no much bigger clone lies one nucleotide off. The data were taken from a study of T-cell memory formation after mild COVID-19 (dated by TCRdb to the early 2020s). Regarding the research as a whole: TCR sequence clusters from the two donors were largely donor specific. Two young, previously healthy adult volunteers, one female and one male, were included in the cohort. Longitudinal TCRalpha and TCRbeta repertoire sequencing tracked T-cell clones expanding and contracting after mild COVID-19 in two donors.

On the study overall, not on this receptor specifically: Some responding clones were found in pre-infection memory, which suggests that pre-existing cross-reactive memory T cells took part in the SARS-CoV-2 response. SARS-CoV-2 specificity was not confirmed for the second-wave clones peaking on day 37. Clones contracting from day 15 to 85 had balanced CD4/CD8 phenotypes, while a second wave expanding from day 15 to 37 was biased towards CD4+. The study covered only a couple of mild cases, and larger cohorts including severe cases with pre-infection samples were considered necessary. Contracting CD4+ clones appeared mostly in the CM and EM memory subsets, whereas CD8+ clones were enriched in EMRA.

PBMCs were isolated by Ficoll-Paque density gradient centrifugation. Sequenced on an Illumina NovaSeq 6000. TCRalpha and TCRbeta cDNA libraries were constructed by 5'RACE with constant-segment primers, with sample barcodes and unique molecular identifiers being introduced. RNA was extracted from every sample with Trizol reagent. The libraries were amplified in two PCR steps, and the second step added a second sample barcode and Illumina TruSeq adapters. Sequencing of the libraries was done on an Illumina NovaSeq, producing 2 x 150 bp paired-end reads. The authors processed their data as follows. Reads were demultiplexed and collapsed into UMI-guided consensus sequences with migec v1.2.7. With mixcr v2.1.11, UMI consensuses were aligned to TRA and TRB V and J templates and assembled into clonotypes. A clonotype was counted as expanded or contracted only if both edgeR and NoisET called the change significant, with noise models trained on biological replicates. edgeR calls used a false discovery rate-adjusted p below 0.01 and a log2 fold-change threshold of 1. As an exploratory analysis of dynamics, max-normalized trajectories of the 1000 most abundant clonotypes were examined by PCA with hierarchical clustering. Separately sequenced CD4+ and CD8+ repertoires were used to assign the CD4 or CD8 phenotype of responding clones. TCRdb trimmed public reads at Q25 via fastp, called clones via MiXCR and kept in-frame beta chains. Entries are consolidated by CDR3 protein sequence, retaining the most common genes and DNA. None of the V and J calls come from the authors' own analysis; TCRdb made them. A total of more than 250,000 distinct CDR3 sequences appear in this sample, approximately 19% of them only once. The ten largest clones represent about 23% of the sample.

From the germline V gene, CDR1 is MNHEY and CDR2 is SVGEGT. Trimming removed 9 bases from V and 3 bases from J, leaving 19 bases between the germline ends. The CDR3 sequence holds 15 residues, the cysteine and phenylalanine included. Of all the DNA, just the CDR3 is kept, 45 bases in frame from base 1. The clonotype was recovered from a man aged 18 to 30 who had mild COVID-19 (a few samples of this study predate the infection). The sample titles of this study are shuffled in the database, so cell type and time point are left out; the donor was told from shared clones. Material for sequencing was PBMCs or a T cell subset sorted from them (not recorded which). The rearranged segments are TRBV6-2 or TRBV6-3 and TRBJ2-3; the D segment cannot be called with confidence. The CDR3 protein: CASHVGSDTTDTQYF. The sequenced DNA is TGTGCCAGTCACGTGGGATCAGACACGACAGATACGCAGTATTTT.